Presented here are 16 T cell receptor beta chains from one specimen sequenced in a study of cytomegalovirus exposure and HLA in healthy donors. 13 Jbeta primers and 60 Vbeta primers were used for the PCR. The repertoire was sequenced with immunoSEQ multiplex PCR; TCRdb's copy has only in-frame clones and lacks some. The sample holds some 110,000 clones, 74% seen once. The specimen was PBMCs. The source of these receptors is a woman aged 45-60 years in good health and CMV-seropositive.

The J gene is TRBJ2-1, the V gene TRBV5-4; 11 bases match TRBD2. This CDR3 contains 16 residues. After removal of 2 bases from V and 9 bases from J, the junction contained 10 bases not matched to a gene. The germline CDR1 and CDR2 sequences are SGHNT and YYREEE (reference sequence). The CDR3 DNA reads TGTGCCAGCAGCTTTCCCCGCCTAGCGGGAGGAAGTGAGCAGTTCTTC. Encoded protein: CASSFPRLAGGSEQFF.

J is TRBJ1-1 and V is TRBV9; D ambiguous. The CDR3 loop spans 13 amino acids. The germline CDR1 and CDR2 sequences are SGDLS and YYNGEE. Trimming removed 0 bases from V and 3 bases from J, with 6 bases in between. CDR3 sequence (DNA): TGTGCCAGCAGCGTAGCTATGGACACTGAAGCTTTCTTT. It yields the protein CASSVAMDTEAFF.

The chain joins TRBV14 to TRBJ1-2; D remains ambiguous. This CDR3 has 13 residues. The ends were cut back, 0 bases at V and 7 bases at J, with 9 bases in the middle. Per the germline V gene, CDR1 is SGHDN and CDR2 is FVKESK. The CDR3 protein is CASSQDSEGGYTF. For the CDR3, the DNA is TGTGCCAGCAGCCAAGACAGCGAGGGTGGCTACACCTTC.

This clone was counted only a few times. The chain employs TRBV7-8 and TRBJ2-1, with a possible D match to TRBD2 (5 bases). Trimming stripped 5 bases from V and 0 bases from J, with 11 bases between. This CDR3 comprises 15 residues. Germline loops: CDR1 SGHVS, CDR2 FQNEAQ. The CDR3 region is CASSKEDFSYNEQFF. CDR3 sequence (DNA): TGTGCCAGCAGCAAAGAGGACTTCTCCTACAATGAGCAGTTCTTC.

The genes are TRBV2 and TRBJ2-7, with a possible D match to TRBD1 (6 bases). Deletions cut 9 bases from V and 1 base from J, with 28 bases between. The V gene's germline CDR1 is SNHLY and CDR2 FYNNEI. The CDR3 runs to 18 residues. For the CDR3, the DNA is TGTGCCAGTTCTGAAGGGAGTAGCAGGGGTACGGGATCCTACGAGCAGTACTTC. This gives the protein CASSEGSSRGTGSYEQYF.

Only a few counts were recorded for this clone. V is TRBV19 and J is TRBJ1-2, with 8 bases aligning to TRBD1. V dropped 3 bases and J dropped 7; count of bases not matched to a gene: 16. There are 17 residues in the CDR3. Germline values: CDR1 LNHDA, CDR2 SQIVND (reference sequence). The CDR3 loop reads CASSMGRVFGQGRGYTF. In DNA form, the CDR3 reads TGTGCCAGTAGTATGGGGAGGGTTTTCGGACAGGGTCGTGGCTACACCTTC.

This clone appeared once. The chain links TRBV5-1 to TRBJ2-7; weak D call: TRBD2 (6 bases). With 0 bases removed from V and 4 bases from J, the gap between germline ends came to 14 bases. CDR3 length: 15 residues. Germline V gives CDR1 SGHRS, CDR2 YFSETQ. Here the CDR3 DNA reads TGCGCCAGCAGCTTGGGCGGGACTCGGGAATACGAGCAGTACTTC. Translation gives CASSLGGTREYEQYF. Supplemented by reference TRBV5-1 and TRBJ2-7, the full variable domain reads KAGVTQTPRYLIKTRGQQVTLSCSPISGHRSVSWYQQTPGQGLQFLFEYFSETQRNKGNFPGRFSGRQFSNSRSEMNVSTLELGDSALYLCASSLGGTREYEQYFGPGTRLTVT.

The rearrangement uses TRBV6-5 and TRBJ2-5; D unresolved. The J call may not be correct, given that the DNA end is closer to TRBJ2-7. The CDR3 extends over 13 amino acids. From germline, CDR1 is MNHEY and CDR2 SVGAGI. CDR3 amino acids: CASSRPGTREQYF. DNA of the CDR3: TGTGCCAGCAGCCGCCCGGGTACACGCGAGCAGTACTTC.

The chain recombines TRBV5-5 with TRBJ2-7, with 9 positions matching TRBD2. This CDR3 spans 16 amino acids. V shed 3 bases, J shed 2 bases, and the junction held 9 bases outside the gene matches. Germline CDR1 reads SGHKS; CDR2 reads YYEKEE (reference sequence). The CDR3 here is CASSSPLSGGTYEQYF. The CDR3 DNA reads TGTGCCAGCAGCTCCCCGCTTAGCGGGGGAACCTACGAGCAGTACTTC.

The chain joins TRBV29-1 to TRBJ1-2; TRBD1 aligns across 7 bases. The CDR3 runs 11 residues. V trimming: 6 bases; J trimming: 5 bases; junction bases outside the gene matches: 3. Germline V gives CDR1 SQVTM, CDR2 ANQGSEA. CDR3 sequence: CSVGTVYGYTF. CDR3 in DNA: TGCAGCGTGGGGACAGTTTATGGCTACACCTTC.

This clone was counted a few times. The chain recombines TRBV2 with TRBJ1-1; perhaps TRBD1 as D (5 bases). The CDR3 runs to 14 residues. V shed 8 bases and J shed 0 bases, with 13 bases lying between them. CDR1 and CDR2 (germline): SNHLY, FYNNEI. CDR3 nucleotide sequence: TGTGCCAGCGGACCGGGACTGCTGAACACTGAAGCTTTCTTT. It specifies CASGPGLLNTEAFF.

With regard to this clone: An end of the junction does not agree with germline; a read error may underlie this. The V call is TRBV6-1, the J call TRBJ1-3; weak D call: TRBD1 (5 bases). This CDR3 region has 12 residues. In germline, CDR1 is MNHNS, CDR2 SASEGT. CDR3 amino acids: CASSEGGPSRTF. The CDR3 nucleotides read TGTGCCAGCAGTGAGGGGGGACCCTCCCGCACATTT.

This clone was detected a few times. The chain recombines TRBV6-1 with TRBJ1-2, with D maybe TRBD1 (5 bases). V shed 6 bases and J shed 7 bases, with 12 bases lying between them. The CDR3 runs 12 residues. The germline V gene has CDR1 MNHNS and CDR2 SASEGT. The CDR3 spells CASSVQGGGYTF. CDR3 sequence (DNA): TGTGCCAGCAGCGTTCAGGGTGGTGGCTACACCTTC.

This chain joins TRBV2 and TRBJ1-1; tentatively, D is TRBD1 (5 bases). The CDR3 extends over 15 amino acids. CDR1 SNHLY and CDR2 FYNNEI come from the germline V gene. The V end lost 6 bases, the J end lost 1 base, and 15 bases lay between the germline ends. The CDR3 DNA follows: TGTGCCAGCAGAAGCCCCCTGGGGGGGAACACTGAAGCTTTCTTT. The encoded protein is CASRSPLGGNTEAFF.

The genes are TRBV9 and TRBJ1-3; D gene ambiguous. Deletions cut 0 bases from V and 2 bases from J, with 12 bases between. The CDR3 extends over 16 amino acids. Germline-derived CDR1 and CDR2 are SGDLS and YYNGEE. The chain's CDR3 is CASSVGGGLPGNTIYF. The CDR3 DNA reads TGTGCCAGCAGCGTAGGAGGCGGGCTCCCTGGAAACACCATATATTTT.

This clone has just one count. V is TRBV2 and J is TRBJ2-5, with a weak D call TRBD2 (6 bases). V was cut by 4 bases and J by 4 bases, with 10 bases left in between. CDR1 and CDR2 (germline): SNHLY, FYNNEI. The CDR3 spans 13 residues. CDR3 DNA: TGTGCCAGCAGTGGTGGAGGGATAGAGACCCAGTACTTC. This translates into CASSGGGIETQYF.